What follows are 31 T cell receptor beta chains derived from one specimen sequenced in a study of T cell responses to AZD1222 COVID-19 vaccine. This table comes from immunoSEQ multiplex PCR, and its TCRdb copy is limited to in-frame clones, with some not included. The data hold about 92,000 clones, with 70% to 90% observed a single time. The sequencing used peripheral blood, collected on day 0 of AZD1222 vaccination. These receptor sequences come from an adult in good health.

The rearrangement links TRBV19 to TRBJ1-5, with TRBD1 matching over 7 bases. The germline V gene has CDR1 LNHDA and CDR2 SQIVND (reference sequence). Germline trimming cut 3 bases from V and 2 bases from J; bases unmatched to any gene: 7. The CDR3 is made up of 16 amino acids. As DNA, the CDR3 is TGTGCCAGTAGTATTACACGCGACAGGGGCAATCAGCCCCAGCATTTT. This encodes CASSITRDRGNQPQHF. Full variable domain (rest looked up from reference TRBV19 and TRBJ1-5): DGGITQSPKYLFRKEGQNVTLSCEQNLNHDAMYWYRQDPGQGLRLIYYSQIVNDFQKGDIAEGYSVSREKKESFPLTVTSAQKNPTAFYLCASSITRDRGNQPQHFGDGTRLSIL.

The chain combines TRBV6-5 with TRBJ2-1; 10 positions match TRBD1. V lost 0 bases to trimming and J lost 7 bases; unmatched junction nucleotides: 0. The germline gives CDR1 MNHEY, CDR2 SVGAGI. This CDR3 spans 14 amino acids. CDR3 region: CASSYSDRGNEQFF. Written as DNA, the CDR3 is TGTGCCAGCAGTTACTCGGACAGGGGGAATGAGCAGTTCTTC.

This clone was seen a few times. The chain employs TRBV30 and TRBJ1-3; 8 nucleotides line up with TRBD1. The CDR3 is made up of 16 amino acids. Germline V gives CDR1 GTSNPN, CDR2 SVGIG (reference sequence). Trimming at V came to 3 bases and at J to 0 bases, leaving 7 bases not matched to a gene. The CDR3 is CAWSRDRWTSGNTIYF. The CDR3 DNA sequence: TGTGCCTGGAGCCGGGACAGGTGGACCTCTGGAAACACCATATATTTT.

The genes are TRBV29-1 and TRBJ1-1; 8 positions agree with TRBD1. Germline loops: CDR1 SQVTM, CDR2 ANQGSEA. The V gene end was trimmed by 1 base and the J gene end by 1 base; junction bases not matched to a gene: 5. This CDR3 has 15 residues. In DNA form, the CDR3 reads TGCAGCGTTGAAGGTTCGACAGGGGAGAACACTGAAGCTTTCTTT. Residues: CSVEGSTGENTEAFF.

The chain uses TRBV18 and TRBJ1-2, with TRBD1 identical over 8 bases. In germline, CDR1 is KGHSH, CDR2 LQKENI. J was trimmed by 2 bases and V by 6 bases; bases with no gene match: 2. The CDR3 consists of 13 residues. As DNA, the CDR3 is TGTGCCAGCTCGACAGGGGCGAACTATGGCTACACCTTC. It yields the protein CASSTGANYGYTF.

This clone has only a few counts. V gene TRBV5-1 combines with J gene TRBJ2-5; no clear D gene. Per the germline V gene, CDR1 is SGHRS and CDR2 is YFSETQ. The V gene lost 6 bases and the J gene lost 5 bases, with 14 bases spanning the gap. The CDR3 runs to 13 residues. CDR3 amino acids: CASTNPMVETQYF. CDR3 DNA: TGCGCCAGCACCAATCCCATGGTGGAGACCCAGTACTTC.

As to this clone: The junction departs from germline at one end; a sequencing error may be responsible. This chain uses TRBV7-7 with TRBJ1-6, with unresolved D. Germline CDR1 reads SSHAT; CDR2 reads FNYEAQ (reference sequence). The CDR3 spans 10 residues. The CDR3 here is CASRDSPLHF. The CDR3 region has the DNA TGTGCTAGCAGAGATTCACCCCTCCACTTT. The full variable domain, its missing parts supplied by reference TRBV7-7 and TRBJ1-6, is GAGVSQSPRYKVTKRGQDVTLRCDPISSHATLYWYQQALGQGPEFLTYFNYEAQPDKSGLPSDRFSAERPEGSISTLTIQRTEQRDSAMYRCASRDSPLHFGNGTRLTVT.

The V call is TRBV7-8, the J call TRBJ1-4; D not resolved. With 3 bases removed from V and 8 bases from J, the gap between germline ends came to 16 bases. Germline assignment: CDR1 SGHVS and CDR2 FQNEAQ. The CDR3 covers 15 residues. The CDR3 loop reads CASSFGVWRNEKLFF. The CDR3 DNA reads as TGTGCCAGCAGCTTTGGCGTTTGGCGGAACGAAAAACTGTTTTTT.

This chain joins TRBV5-1 and TRBJ2-3; no clear D. Germline V gives CDR1 SGHRS, CDR2 YFSETQ. V was cut by 0 bases and J by 3 bases, with 5 bases left in between. The CDR3 is 13 amino acids. Here the CDR3 DNA reads TGCGCCAGCAGCTTGGTTCCAACAGATACGCAGTATTTT. Residues: CASSLVPTDTQYF.

The chain links TRBV28 to TRBJ1-6, with no clear D. Deletions cut 6 bases from V and 5 bases from J, with 5 bases between. Germline V gene lookup returns CDR1 MDHEN and CDR2 SYDVKM. The CDR3 extends over 12 amino acids. This CDR3 is CASSQDNSPLHF. The CDR3 region has the DNA TGTGCCAGCAGCCAAGATAATTCACCCCTCCACTTT.

The rearrangement uses TRBV30 and TRBJ1-1, with 8 bases matching TRBD1. Germline CDR1 GTSNPN, CDR2 SVGIG (reference sequence). The junction had 5 bases not matched to a gene; V was cut back by 5 bases and J by 6 bases. This CDR3 spans 12 amino acids. This CDR3 is CAWGQGLSEAFF. The CDR3 coding sequence is TGTGCCTGGGGACAGGGTCTCTCTGAAGCTTTCTTT. The entire variable domain, with the rest obtained from reference TRBV30 and TRBJ1-1, is as follows: SQTIHQWPATLVQPVGSPLSLECTVEGTSNPNLYWYRQAAGRGLQLLFYSVGIGQISSEVPQNLSASRPQDRQFILSSKKLLLSDSGFYLCAWGQGLSEAFFGQGTRLTVV.

The chain links TRBV7-9 to TRBJ1-1; 11 positions match TRBD1. This CDR3 comprises 16 residues. The V gene's germline CDR1 is SEHNR and CDR2 FQNEAQ (reference sequence). Trimming at V came to 3 bases and at J to 4 bases, leaving 7 bases not matched to a gene. The CDR3 here is CASSFWTGGLGTEAFF. In nucleotides, the CDR3 is TGTGCCAGCAGCTTCTGGACAGGGGGCTTGGGCACTGAAGCTTTCTTT.

This clone has just a few counts. This chain uses TRBV7-9 with TRBJ2-4, with D possibly TRBD2 on 6 matching bases. In germline, CDR1 is SEHNR, CDR2 FQNEAQ (reference sequence). V was trimmed by 0 bases and J by 8 bases, leaving 11 bases between them. The CDR3 spans 14 residues. The CDR3 DNA follows: TGTGCCAGCAGCTTAGCCCACGGAGGGGACATTCAGTACTTC. It specifies CASSLAHGGDIQYF. The whole variable domain, filled in from reference TRBV7-9 and TRBJ2-4, reads DTGVSQNPRHKITKRGQNVTFRCDPISEHNRLYWYRQTLGQGPEFLTYFQNEAQLEKSRLLSDRFSAERPKGSFSTLEIQRTEQGDSAMYLCASSLAHGGDIQYFGAGTRLSVL.

The chain employs TRBV27 and TRBJ2-3, with TRBD2 as a possible D gene (6 bases). This CDR3 contains 15 residues. The germline CDR1 and CDR2 sequences are MNHEY and SMNVEV (reference sequence). The V end was cut by 3 bases, the J end by 1 base, with 11 bases between. CDR3 region: CASSFWASGTDTQYF. The CDR3 DNA sequence: TGTGCCAGCAGTTTTTGGGCTAGCGGCACAGATACGCAGTATTTT.

The chain couples TRBV30 to TRBJ2-1; D gene ambiguous. Trimming cost V 4 bases and J 0 bases, with 7 bases left between them. The V gene's germline CDR1 is GTSNPN and CDR2 SVGIG (reference sequence). The CDR3 is 13 amino acids. The CDR3 here is CAWIQSSYNEQFF. The CDR3 DNA follows: TGTGCCTGGATCCAGAGCTCCTACAATGAGCAGTTCTTC.

The chain has TRBV7-9 and TRBJ2-1; unclear D gene. CDR3 length: 11 amino acids. V was clipped by 5 bases and J by 8 bases, with 7 bases between them. CDR1 SEHNR and CDR2 FQNEAQ come from the germline V gene (reference sequence). This CDR3 reads CASSVYDEQFF. The CDR3 DNA is TGTGCCAGCAGCGTATACGATGAGCAGTTCTTC.

The chain links TRBV30 to TRBJ1-1; a possible D gene is TRBD1 (6 bases). This CDR3 region has 15 residues. V lost 2 bases and J 1 base, leaving 14 bases between the germline ends. CDR1 is GTSNPN, CDR2 SVGIG, per germline (reference sequence). The CDR3 reads CAWSPPDSGNTEAFF. CDR3 bases: TGTGCCTGGAGTCCACCGGACAGCGGGAACACTGAAGCTTTCTTT.

The chain carries TRBV6-1 and TRBJ1-2; 9 bases are shared with TRBD1. The CDR3 extends over 16 amino acids. From germline, CDR1 is MNHNS and CDR2 SASEGT. The junction had 11 bases not matched to a gene; V was cut back by 4 bases and J by 5 bases. The CDR3: CASSANLQGAVYGYTF. The CDR3 nucleotides are TGTGCCAGCAGTGCGAATCTACAGGGGGCTGTTTATGGCTACACCTTC.

The chain recombines TRBV7-8 with TRBJ1-6; the D is unclear. Per germline, CDR1 SGHVS and CDR2 FQNEAQ. The CDR3 is made up of 13 amino acids. Trimming took 6 bases from V and 5 from J, leaving 8 bases between them. The chain's CDR3 is CASRTDDNSPLHF. In DNA, the CDR3 is TGTGCCAGCAGGACTGACGATAATTCACCCCTCCACTTT. The whole variable domain, remainder taken from reference TRBV7-8 and TRBJ1-6, is GAGVSQSPRYKVAKRGQDVALRCDPISGHVSLFWYQQALGQGPEFLTYFQNEAQLDKSGLPSDRFFAERPEGSVSTLKIQRTQQEDSAVYLCASRTDDNSPLHFGNGTRLTVT.

The chain is built from TRBV12-5 and TRBJ1-1; D is perhaps TRBD1 (6 bases). Per the germline V gene, CDR1 is LGHNT and CDR2 is FRNRAP. This CDR3 is 16 amino acids long. The ends were cut back, 0 bases at V and 5 bases at J, with 16 bases in the middle. The CDR3 DNA reads as TGTGCTAGTGGTTTGGTACGGCAGGGGCTTGGGACTGAAGCTTTCTTT. The encoded protein is CASGLVRQGLGTEAFF.

A single count supports this clone. This rearrangement joins TRBV19 to TRBJ1-1; a possible D gene is TRBD1 (5 bases). Deletions cut 7 bases from V and 2 bases from J, with 11 bases between. The germline CDR1 and CDR2 sequences are LNHDA and SQIVND (reference sequence). The CDR3 runs to 13 residues. CDR3 sequence (DNA): TGTGCCAGTATCAGACAGCTTAACACTGAAGCTTTCTTT. This sequence encodes CASIRQLNTEAFF.

Remarks on this clone: At one of its ends the junction is not consistent with the germline gene, which may arise from a read error. The rearrangement links TRBV6-2 or TRBV6-3 to TRBJ1-5, with 8 nucleotides matching TRBD1. Germline loops: CDR1 MNHEY, CDR2 SVGEGT. This CDR3 has 13 amino acids. The CDR3 region has the DNA TGTGCCAGCAGTCAGGACAGGGCTCAGCTCCAGCATTTT. Amino acid sequence: CASSQDRAQLQHF.

The chain combines TRBV20-1 with TRBJ1-5; D remains unclear. Trimming removed 5 bases at V and 1 base at J, with 9 bases between. The CDR3 contains 13 residues. Germline CDR1 reads DFQATT; CDR2 reads SNEGSKA (reference sequence). In nucleotides, the CDR3 is TGCAGTGCTCGTGCTGGCAGCAATCAGCCCCAGCATTTT. This codes for CSARAGSNQPQHF.

The rearrangement uses TRBV30 and TRBJ1-1; no clear D gene. Trimming shortened V by 6 bases and J by 1 base, and 12 bases separated the two germline ends. The V gene's germline CDR1 is GTSNPN and CDR2 SVGIG (reference sequence). The CDR3 runs to 13 residues. The CDR3 DNA sequence: TGTGCCTGCAAAACAGCCGGGAACACTGAAGCTTTCTTT. Amino acids: CACKTAGNTEAFF.

CDR3 nucleotide sequence: TGTGCCAGCAGCGTCTCAGGGGGAACTAGCACAGATACGCAGTATTTT. This translates into CASSVSGGTSTDTQYF. The chain is built from TRBV27 and TRBJ2-3; 7 bases are shared with TRBD1. Germline CDR1 reads MNHEY; CDR2 reads SMNVEV (reference sequence). CDR3 size: 16 residues. V lost 6 bases and J lost 0; bases outside the gene matches: 9.

The chain joins TRBV30 to TRBJ2-1, with 7 bases matching TRBD1. The CDR3 length is 15 residues. J was trimmed by 8 bases and V by 0 bases; bases with no gene match: 10. Germline V gene lookup returns CDR1 GTSNPN and CDR2 SVGIG (reference sequence). The chain's CDR3 is CAWSVRTGLVDEQFF. Here the CDR3 DNA reads TGTGCCTGGAGTGTACGGACAGGTCTTGTTGATGAGCAGTTCTTC.

This sequence joins TRBV14 and TRBJ1-1; perhaps TRBD1 as D (6 bases). The CDR3 runs 13 residues. Germline V gene lookup returns CDR1 SGHDN and CDR2 FVKESK. The V end lost 5 bases, the J end lost 1 base, and 8 bases lay between the germline ends. CDR3 sequence: CASSSTGNTEAFF. The CDR3 DNA reads TGTGCCAGCAGCTCGACAGGGAACACTGAAGCTTTCTTT.

Comment on this clone: The germline gene is not matched at one end of the junction; a read error may be the cause. V gene TRBV7-7 combines with J gene TRBJ1-3; 7 bases fit TRBD1. The CDR3 spans 14 residues. CDR1 and CDR2 from the germline V gene are SSHAT and FNYEAQ (reference sequence). CDR3 residues: CASSPTGTGNTIYF. Here the CDR3 DNA reads TGTGCTAGCAGCCCGACAGGGACTGGAAACACCATATATTTT.

This clone was observed a single time. V and J are TRBV19 and TRBJ1-2, with a possible D match to TRBD1 (6 bases). Trimming took off 5 bases at V and 4 bases at J, with 17 bases between the two ends. The CDR3 runs to 15 residues. In germline, CDR1 is LNHDA, CDR2 SQIVND (reference sequence). As DNA, the CDR3 is TGTGCCAGTAGTCCCCGACAGGAGGGGGTCTATGGCTACACCTTC. Its protein is CASSPRQEGVYGYTF. Based on the CDR3 plus reference TRBV19 and TRBJ1-2, the full variable domain is DGGITQSPKYLFRKEGQNVTLSCEQNLNHDAMYWYRQDPGQGLRLIYYSQIVNDFQKGDIAEGYSVSREKKESFPLTVTSAQKNPTAFYLCASSPRQEGVYGYTFGSGTRLTVV.

V and J are TRBV3-1 (or the pseudogene TRBV3-2) and TRBJ2-7, with 8 bases that match TRBD2. The V and J ends lost 4 bases and 2 bases, in that order; junction bases with no gene match: 10. This CDR3 region has 16 residues. Germline V gene sequence: CDR1 LGHDT, CDR2 YNNKEL (reference sequence). CDR3 sequence reads: CASSPHPSGGAYEQYF. CDR3 bases: TGTGCCAGCAGCCCCCATCCGAGCGGGGGAGCCTACGAGCAGTACTTC.

The J gene is TRBJ1-1, the V gene TRBV20-1; TRBD1 is a possible D gene (5 bases). The V end was cut by 3 bases, the J end by 5 bases, with 13 bases between. Germline V gene data show CDR1 as DFQATT and CDR2 as SNEGSKA (reference sequence). The CDR3 runs 13 residues. CDR3 sequence (DNA): TGCAGTGCTAGTTACGGGACCGGTACTGAAGCTTTCTTT. This codes for CSASYGTGTEAFF.